A selection of T cell receptor beta chains follows, all from one sample in a study of cytomegalovirus exposure and HLA in healthy donors. Some clones are missing from TCRdb's copy, which holds only in-frame ones; the method was immunoSEQ multiplex PCR. The sample features about 120,000 clones, with around 3.5% in its top ten. Sequencing was carried out using PBMCs. Source of these receptors: a man aged 25-45 years in good health and CMV-seronegative. Both conserved end residues are part of each CDR3. The order of the fields is V gene, J gene, D gene, CDR3 DNA, CDR3 protein. A D gene is named only where the DNA matches it firmly.

TRBV30,TRBJ1-6,-,TGTGCCTGGAGTGTAACTGGGGGCTGGAATTCACCCCTCCACTTT,CAWSVTGGWNSPLHF
TRBV6-1,TRBJ1-1,-,TGTGCCAGCAGCCTCGAGGTCCGGGAGAACACTGAAGCTTTCTTT,CASSLEVRENTEAFF
TRBV4-2,TRBJ2-3,TRBD2,TGTGCCAGCAGCCAAGAAGGGTTCAGCGGGGGGCTAGGGGATACGCAGTATTTT,CASSQEGFSGGLGDTQYF
TRBV9,TRBJ2-3,-,TGTGCCAGCAGTGTAGCCTCTAGCACAGATACGCAGTATTTT,CASSVASSTDTQYF
TRBV7-9,TRBJ1-4,-,TGTGCCAGCAGCTTCAGGGGTAATGAAAAACTGTTTTTT,CASSFRGNEKLFF
TRBV18,TRBJ1-2,TRBD1,TGTGCCAGCTCACCAGGGACAGGCCCCGGGCTTAACTATGGCTACACCTTC,CASSPGTGPGLNYGYTF
TRBV4-3,TRBJ2-7,TRBD1,TGCGCCAGCAGCCGAGGACAGGGAATCGACGAGCAGTACTTC,CASSRGQGIDEQYF
TRBV5-5,TRBJ2-3,-,TGTGCCAGCAGCTTGGATAGGGGAATACGGACAGATACGCAGTATTTT,CASSLDRGIRTDTQYF
TRBV13,TRBJ1-1,TRBD1,TGTGCCAGCACCATGAGACAGGGGATAGCTGAAGCTTTCTTT,CASTMRQGIAEAFF
TRBV7-9,TRBJ2-4,TRBD1,TGTGCCAGCAGCTTAGGACAGGGGGCGTATAACATTCAGTACTTC,CASSLGQGAYNIQYF
TRBV5-4,TRBJ1-2,-,TGTGCCAGCAGCCAGGGAACCTTGCCTGGCTACACCTTC,CASSQGTLPGYTF
TRBV10-3,TRBJ2-5,-,TGTGCCATCAGTGAGTCAAAAGGACAGCAAGAGACCCAGTACTTC,CAISESKGQQETQYF
TRBV6-5,TRBJ2-3,TRBD2,TGTGCCAGCAGTTACCCGGCGGGGGGCACAGATACGCAGTATTTT,CASSYPAGGTDTQYF
TRBV7-8,TRBJ1-1,TRBD1,TGTGCCAGCAGCTGGGGGACAGGAGACACTGAAGCTTTCTTT,CASSWGTGDTEAFF
TRBV7-9,TRBJ1-5,TRBD1,TGTGCCAGCAGCTTGGACAGGGGGGTCGGCAATCAGCCCCAGCATTTT,CASSLDRGVGNQPQHF
TRBV4-2,TRBJ2-2,TRBD1,TGTGCCAGCAGCCAGGGACAGGGCAACACCGGGGAGCTGTTTTTT,CASSQGQGNTGELFF
TRBV28,TRBJ2-1,TRBD2,TGTGCCAGCAGGGTCCGACTAGCGGGGGCCAATGAGCAGTTCTTC,CASRVRLAGANEQFF
TRBV5-1,TRBJ2-3,TRBD2,TGCGCCAGCAGCTTGGAATTGGGGGGGGGATACACAGATACGCAGTATTTT,CASSLELGGGYTDTQYF
TRBV6-5,TRBJ2-1,-,TGTGCCAGCAGTTACTCGCAGGGGTGGTTTAATGAGCAGTTCTTC,CASSYSQGWFNEQFF
TRBV30,TRBJ2-3,TRBD2,TGTGCCTGGAGTTGGACTAGCGGGGGAGGGACGCAGTATTTT,CAWSWTSGGGTQYF
TRBV6-5,TRBJ2-7,TRBD1,TGTGCCAGCAGACACACCGGGACAGGGAACGAGCAGTACTTC,CASRHTGTGNEQYF
TRBV7-2,TRBJ2-5,TRBD2,TGTGCCAGCAGCCTCCAGCGCGGGGGGATGGGGACCCAGTACTTC,CASSLQRGGMGTQYF
TRBV19,TRBJ2-7,-,TGTGCCAGTAGTATAGCCAGGGGAGACTACGAGCAGTACTTC,CASSIARGDYEQYF
TRBV6-5,TRBJ1-5,TRBD1,TGTGCCAGCAGCATCGACAGGGGAAGCCAGCCCCAGCATTTT,CASSIDRGSQPQHF
TRBV10-3,TRBJ1-4,-,TGTGCCGGCCGACAGGCAACTAATGAAAAACTGTTTTTT,CAGRQATNEKLFF